The rows below give T cell receptor beta chains drawn from one sample of a study of CD8 T cells in ankylosing spondylitis. Using its own MiXCR run on the 5' RACE reads, TCRdb lists one record per CDR3 protein. The sample includes about 240,000 distinct CDR3 sequences, roughly a quarter of them seen just once. Sequenced: blood, either unsorted or a sorted T cell fraction (not recorded which). The source is a male donor with ankylosing spondylitis or in good health (not recorded which). Both conserved end residues are part of each CDR3. The D gene is left open where the match is weak. A clone size is listed for some rows: how often the clone was seen (once, few, many), or a class if it is expanded.

D gene: -
J gene: TRBJ2-2
clone size: -
V gene: TRBV20-1
CDR3 DNA: TGCAGTGCTAGGGCCAGGAAGGGCACCGGGGAGCTGTTTTTT
CDR3 protein: CSARARKGTGELFF

D gene: TRBD2
J gene: TRBJ2-5
clone size: many
V gene: TRBV20-1
CDR3 DNA: TGCAGTGCTAGAGAGGGTTTTACTAGCGGAAACAGAGAGACCCAGTACTTC
CDR3 protein: CSAREGFTSGNRETQYF

D gene: -
J gene: TRBJ2-7
clone size: -
V gene: TRBV15
CDR3 DNA: TGTGCCACCAGCATACAGGGATCCGAGCAGTACTTC
CDR3 protein: CATSIQGSEQYF

D gene: -
J gene: TRBJ1-5
clone size: many
V gene: TRBV12-3/TRBV12-4
CDR3 DNA: TGTGCCAGCAGCCCCCTCCCGGGGACCCAGCCCCAGCATTTT
CDR3 protein: CASSPLPGTQPQHF

D gene: -
J gene: TRBJ1-5
clone size: few
V gene: TRBV20-1
CDR3 DNA: TGCAGTGCTGGACAGAGGAGCAATCAGCCCCAGCATTTT
CDR3 protein: CSAGQRSNQPQHF

D gene: -
J gene: TRBJ1-1
clone size: -
V gene: TRBV27
CDR3 DNA: TGTGCCAGCAGTACCTTCCCCCAGAACACTGAAGCTTTCTTT
CDR3 protein: CASSTFPQNTEAFF

D gene: -
J gene: TRBJ1-5
clone size: once
V gene: TRBV10-2
CDR3 DNA: TGCGCCAGCAGTGAGGGCAGATTCAGCAATCAGCCCCAGCATTTT
CDR3 protein: CASSEGRFSNQPQHF

D gene: -
J gene: TRBJ2-3
clone size: -
V gene: TRBV4-2
CDR3 DNA: TGTGCCAGCAGCCAGGATCTTGTGGGCACAGATACGCAGTATTTT
CDR3 protein: CASSQDLVGTDTQYF

D gene: -
J gene: TRBJ2-7
clone size: few
V gene: TRBV7-2
CDR3 DNA: TGTGCCAGCAGCTGGGGCGGATCCTACGAGCAGTACTTC
CDR3 protein: CASSWGGSYEQYF

D gene: TRBD2
J gene: TRBJ2-5
clone size: many
V gene: TRBV3-1
CDR3 DNA: TGTGCCAGCAGCCCTGCTAGCGGGGGGCCTGTGGAGACCCAGTACTTC
CDR3 protein: CASSPASGGPVETQYF

D gene: -
J gene: TRBJ2-2
clone size: -
V gene: TRBV29-1
CDR3 DNA: TGCAGCGTTGACTCCCCAGGCTCCAACACCGGGGAGCTGTTTTTT
CDR3 protein: CSVDSPGSNTGELFF

D gene: TRBD2
J gene: TRBJ2-5
clone size: -
V gene: TRBV29-1
CDR3 DNA: TGCAGCGTTGGGGGGTTCGTTGCGGGGGAGCAAGAGACCCAGTACTTC
CDR3 protein: CSVGGFVAGEQETQYF

D gene: -
J gene: TRBJ2-7
clone size: -
V gene: TRBV12-3/TRBV12-4
CDR3 DNA: TGTGCCAGCAGTTTAGCGGTCCTTACCTACGAGCAGTACTTC
CDR3 protein: CASSLAVLTYEQYF

D gene: -
J gene: TRBJ1-4
clone size: many
V gene: TRBV12-3/TRBV12-4
CDR3 DNA: TGTGCCAGCAGTTCAGGCGGGACGTCGGAAAAACTGTTTTTT
CDR3 protein: CASSSGGTSEKLFF

D gene: -
J gene: TRBJ2-5
clone size: -
V gene: TRBV29-1
CDR3 DNA: TGCAGCGTTGGTCAGGGGCGCTGGATTGGGGAGACCCAGTACTTC
CDR3 protein: CSVGQGRWIGETQYF

D gene: -
J gene: TRBJ2-7
clone size: -
V gene: TRBV5-6
CDR3 DNA: TGTGCCAGCAGCTTTTTTGGACAGTACTACTACGAGCAGTACTTC
CDR3 protein: CASSFFGQYYYEQYF

D gene: TRBD2
J gene: TRBJ2-1
clone size: many
V gene: TRBV10-3
CDR3 DNA: TGTGCCATCAGTGACTCCCGCCCCTCGACTAGCGGGGGGGGTTACAATGAGCAGTTCTTC
CDR3 protein: CAISDSRPSTSGGGYNEQFF